This TCR beta chain was recorded in a study of T cell responses to AZD1222 COVID-19 vaccine. For this clone: Its target is not known.

TCRdb keeps only in-frame clones here, not all; method: immunoSEQ multiplex PCR. Of roughly 160,000 clones listed, approximately 90% are singletons. The CDR3 extends over 12 amino acids. Losses at the gene ends were 2 bases for V and 6 bases for J; bases not matched to a gene: 0. Looked up from germline, CDR1 is MDHEN and CDR2 is SYDVKM. Study conclusions and caveats: Variant regions that are unmutated are reportedly the target of nearly half of spike-specific TCRs. Females made up more of the donors, who were largely white British, and clonal diversity may have come out too low. Repertoire sampling occurred only after the peak T cell response.

Material: peripheral blood, obtained 28 days after the second AZD1222 dose. The source is an adult who received the AZD1222 COVID-19 vaccine. J is TRBJ1-2 and V is TRBV28, with 7 nucleotides matching TRBD1. CDR3 residues: CASSLDRDGYTF. The CDR3, as DNA: TGTGCCAGCAGTTTAGACAGGGATGGCTACACCTTC.